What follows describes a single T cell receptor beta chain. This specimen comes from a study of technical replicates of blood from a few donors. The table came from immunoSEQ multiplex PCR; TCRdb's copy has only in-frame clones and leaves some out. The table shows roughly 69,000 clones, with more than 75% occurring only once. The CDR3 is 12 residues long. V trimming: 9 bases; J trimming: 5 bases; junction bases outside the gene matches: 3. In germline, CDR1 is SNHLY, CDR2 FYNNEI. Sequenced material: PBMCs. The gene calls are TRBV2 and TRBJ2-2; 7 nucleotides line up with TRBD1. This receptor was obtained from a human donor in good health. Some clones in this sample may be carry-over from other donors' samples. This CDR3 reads CASTQGTGELFF. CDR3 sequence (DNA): TGTGCCAGTACACAGGGGACCGGGGAGCTGTTTTTT.